This T cell receptor (beta chain) was recorded in a study of blood T cell repertoires in COVID-19. Study overall: COVID-19 samples from acute and convalescent phases originated in the United States, Italy and Spain. Sources were T cells, B-cell-depleted T cells, or PBMCs; the material itself was cDNA or gDNA.

In the source study's methods: Amplified reference gene primers provided the basis for estimating nucleated cell counts. Profiling relied on immunoSEQ multiplex PCR, and the TCRdb table lists in-frame clones only, not all of them. V and J calls plus clone size are reproduced from that table; the DNA served to infer D and trimming. In the table there are fewer than 100,000 clones, roughly four fifths of which are singletons. Losses at the gene ends were 3 bases for V and 2 bases for J; bases not matched to a gene: 13. The CDR3 spans 18 residues. From germline, CDR1 is LNHDA and CDR2 SQIVND (reference sequence).

This sequence joins TRBV19 and TRBJ2-1; 7 bases agree with TRBD1. The sequence came from a human donor in a cohort sampled during active COVID-19. Sequenced input: peripheral blood. In nucleotides, the CDR3 is TGTGCCAGTAGTATCCACACGACAGGGAGCGGTCCCTACAATGAGCAGTTCTTC. Residues: CASSIHTTGSGPYNEQFF.